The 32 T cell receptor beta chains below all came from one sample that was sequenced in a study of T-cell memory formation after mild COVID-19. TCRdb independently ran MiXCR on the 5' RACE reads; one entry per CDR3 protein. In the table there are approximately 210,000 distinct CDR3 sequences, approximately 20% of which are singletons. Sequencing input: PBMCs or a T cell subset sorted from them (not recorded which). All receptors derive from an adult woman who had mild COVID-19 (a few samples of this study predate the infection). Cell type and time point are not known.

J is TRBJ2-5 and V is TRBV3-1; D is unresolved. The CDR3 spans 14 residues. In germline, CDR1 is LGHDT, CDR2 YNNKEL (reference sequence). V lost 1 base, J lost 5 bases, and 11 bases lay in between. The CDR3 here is CASSQVPFTETQYF. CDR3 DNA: TGTGCCAGCAGCCAAGTTCCCTTTACGGAGACCCAGTACTTC.

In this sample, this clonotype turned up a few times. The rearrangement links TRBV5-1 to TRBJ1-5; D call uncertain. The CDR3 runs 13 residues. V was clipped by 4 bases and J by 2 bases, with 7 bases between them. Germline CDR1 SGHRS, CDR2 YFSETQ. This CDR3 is CASSRRGNQPQHF. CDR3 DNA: TGCGCCAGCAGCCGGAGAGGCAATCAGCCCCAGCATTTT.

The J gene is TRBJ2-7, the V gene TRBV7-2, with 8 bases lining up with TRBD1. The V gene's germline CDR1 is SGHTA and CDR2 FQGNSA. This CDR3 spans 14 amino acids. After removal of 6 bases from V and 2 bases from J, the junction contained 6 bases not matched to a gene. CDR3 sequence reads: CASRGDRIAYEQYF. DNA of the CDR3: TGTGCCAGCAGGGGGGACAGGATCGCCTACGAGCAGTACTTC.

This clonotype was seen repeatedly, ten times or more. CDR3 in DNA: TGTGCCAGCAGCTTAACAGAAACCTCCTACGAGCAGTACTTC. This translates into CASSLTETSYEQYF. V usage is TRBV7-8 and J usage is TRBJ2-7; no firm D call. This CDR3 spans 14 amino acids. Germline loops: CDR1 SGHVS, CDR2 FQNEAQ. Trimming cost V 2 bases and J 0 bases, with 8 bases left between them.

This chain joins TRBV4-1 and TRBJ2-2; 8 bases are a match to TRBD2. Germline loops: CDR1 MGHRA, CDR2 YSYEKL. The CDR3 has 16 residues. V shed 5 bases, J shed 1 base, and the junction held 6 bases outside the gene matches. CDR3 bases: TGCGCCAGCAGCTTTCGGGGGGGCCAGAACACCGGGGAGCTGTTTTTT. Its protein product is CASSFRGGQNTGELFF.

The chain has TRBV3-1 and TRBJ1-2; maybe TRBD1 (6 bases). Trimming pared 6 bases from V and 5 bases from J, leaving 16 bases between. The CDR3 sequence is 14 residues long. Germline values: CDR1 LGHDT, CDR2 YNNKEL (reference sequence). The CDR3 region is CASRGRGAPYGYTF. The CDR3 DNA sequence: TGTGCCAGCAGGGGCCGGGGGGCTCCGTATGGCTACACCTTC.

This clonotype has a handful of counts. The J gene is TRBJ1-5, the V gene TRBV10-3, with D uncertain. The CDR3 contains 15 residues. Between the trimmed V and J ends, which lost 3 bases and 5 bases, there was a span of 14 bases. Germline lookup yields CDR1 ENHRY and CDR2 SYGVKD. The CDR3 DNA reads TGTGCCATCAGTGACTCGATTATCGCTGATCAGCCCCAGCATTTT. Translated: CAISDSIIADQPQHF.

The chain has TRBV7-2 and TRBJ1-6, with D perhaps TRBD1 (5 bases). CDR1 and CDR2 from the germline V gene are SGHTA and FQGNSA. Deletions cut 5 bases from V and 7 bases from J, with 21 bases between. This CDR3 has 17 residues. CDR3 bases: TGTGCCAGCAGCCGCCTCCCCTCCAGGGTAGGGAATTCACCCCTCCACTTT. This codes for CASSRLPSRVGNSPLHF.

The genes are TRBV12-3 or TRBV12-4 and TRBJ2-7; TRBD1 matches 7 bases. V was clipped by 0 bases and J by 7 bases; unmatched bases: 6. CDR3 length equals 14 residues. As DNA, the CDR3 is TGTGCCAGCAGTTTAGCAGGGGGCAAGAGTGAGCAGTACTTC. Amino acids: CASSLAGGKSEQYF.

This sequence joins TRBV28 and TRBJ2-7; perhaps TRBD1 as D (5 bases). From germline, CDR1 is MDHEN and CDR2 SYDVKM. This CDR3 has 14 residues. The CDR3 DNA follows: TGTGTCACAGACGAGGACGCAGGGTCTGGGGAGCAGTACTTC. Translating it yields CVTDEDAGSGEQYF.

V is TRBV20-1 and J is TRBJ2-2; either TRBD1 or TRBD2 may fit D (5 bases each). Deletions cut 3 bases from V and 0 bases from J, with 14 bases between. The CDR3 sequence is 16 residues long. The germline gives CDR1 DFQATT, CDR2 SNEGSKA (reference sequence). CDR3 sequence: CSARPPGRTNTGELFF. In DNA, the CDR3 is TGCAGTGCTAGGCCCCCGGGACGTACGAACACCGGGGAGCTGTTTTTT.

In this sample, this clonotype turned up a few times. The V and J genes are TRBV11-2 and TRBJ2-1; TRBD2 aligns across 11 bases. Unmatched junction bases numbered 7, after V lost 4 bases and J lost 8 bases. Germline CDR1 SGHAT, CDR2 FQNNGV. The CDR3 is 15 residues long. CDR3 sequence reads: CASSWYSGRADEQFF. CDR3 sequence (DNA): TGTGCCAGCAGCTGGTATAGCGGGAGGGCCGATGAGCAGTTCTTC.

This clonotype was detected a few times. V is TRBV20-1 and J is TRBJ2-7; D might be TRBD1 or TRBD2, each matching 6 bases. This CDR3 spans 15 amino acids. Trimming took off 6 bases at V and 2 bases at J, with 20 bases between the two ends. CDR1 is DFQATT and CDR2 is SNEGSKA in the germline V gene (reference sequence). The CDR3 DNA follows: TGCAGTGCCTACCCCCCCGGTCGGGGGCCCTACGAGCAGTACTTC. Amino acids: CSAYPPGRGPYEQYF.

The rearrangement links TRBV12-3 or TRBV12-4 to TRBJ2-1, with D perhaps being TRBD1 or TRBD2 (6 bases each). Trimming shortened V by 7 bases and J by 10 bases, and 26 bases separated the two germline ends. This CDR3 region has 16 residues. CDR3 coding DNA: TGTGCCAGCACCAAGGGGGTGGGGGGAGCGCTAGCGGAGCAGTTCTTC. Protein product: CASTKGVGGALAEQFF.

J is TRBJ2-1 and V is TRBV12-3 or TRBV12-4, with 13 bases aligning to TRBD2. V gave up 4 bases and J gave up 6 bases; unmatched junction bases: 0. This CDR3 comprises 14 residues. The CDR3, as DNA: TGTGCCAGCAGTTGGACTAGCGGGGGCAATGAGCAGTTCTTC. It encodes CASSWTSGGNEQFF.

The CDR3 sequence is CATSRELVTHQPQHF. DNA of the CDR3: TGTGCCACCAGCAGAGAGTTAGTGACTCATCAGCCCCAGCATTTT. The chain couples TRBV15 to TRBJ1-5; no clear D gene. V lost 0 bases and J 5 bases, leaving 11 bases between the germline ends. The germline CDR1 and CDR2 sequences are LNHNV and YYDKDF (reference sequence). The CDR3 consists of 15 residues.

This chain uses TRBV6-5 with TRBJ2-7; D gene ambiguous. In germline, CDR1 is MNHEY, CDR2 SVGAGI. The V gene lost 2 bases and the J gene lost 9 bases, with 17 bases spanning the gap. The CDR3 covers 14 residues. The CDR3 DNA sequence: TGTGCCAGCAGTTACGGGGTTACGAGTTTGGGGCAGTACTTC. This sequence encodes CASSYGVTSLGQYF.

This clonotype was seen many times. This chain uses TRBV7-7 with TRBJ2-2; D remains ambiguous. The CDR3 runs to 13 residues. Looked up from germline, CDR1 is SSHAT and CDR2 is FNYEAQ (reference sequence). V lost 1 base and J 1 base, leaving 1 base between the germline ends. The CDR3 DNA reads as TGTGCCAGCAGCTTAGAGAACACCGGGGAGCTGTTTTTT. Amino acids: CASSLENTGELFF.

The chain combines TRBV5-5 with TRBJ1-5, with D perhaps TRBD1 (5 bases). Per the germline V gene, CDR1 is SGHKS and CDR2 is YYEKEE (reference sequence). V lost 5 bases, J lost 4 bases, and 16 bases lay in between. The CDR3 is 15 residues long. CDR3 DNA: TGTGCCAGCAGTAGGGGCCGGGACTTAAATCAGCCCCAGCATTTT. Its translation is CASSRGRDLNQPQHF. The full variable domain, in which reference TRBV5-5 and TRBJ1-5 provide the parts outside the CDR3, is DAGVTQSPTHLIKTRGQQVTLRCSPISGHKSVSWYQQVLGQGPQFIFQYYEKEERGRGNFPDRFSARQFPNYSSELNVNALLLGDSALYLCASSRGRDLNQPQHFGDGTRLSIL.

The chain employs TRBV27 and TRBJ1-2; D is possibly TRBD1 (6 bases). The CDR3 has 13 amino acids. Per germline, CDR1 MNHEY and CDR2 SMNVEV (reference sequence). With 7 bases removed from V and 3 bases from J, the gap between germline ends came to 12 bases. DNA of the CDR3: TGTGCCAGCAAGTATTCAGGGGACTATGGCTACACCTTC. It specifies CASKYSGDYGYTF.

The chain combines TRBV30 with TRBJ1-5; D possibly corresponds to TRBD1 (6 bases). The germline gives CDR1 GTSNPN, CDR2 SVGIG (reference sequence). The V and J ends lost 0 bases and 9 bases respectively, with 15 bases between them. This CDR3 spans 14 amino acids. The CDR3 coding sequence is TGTGCCTGGAGTGTGGGGGGGCGGTCGGGGCCCCAGCATTTT. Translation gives CAWSVGGRSGPQHF.

For the CDR3, the DNA is TGTGCCAGCAGTTTCATGGACAGGGTATCAGGTGGCTACACCTTC. Protein: CASSFMDRVSGGYTF. The chain joins TRBV12-3 or TRBV12-4 to TRBJ1-2, with 8 bases matching TRBD1. This CDR3 comprises 15 residues. J was trimmed by 7 bases and V by 3 bases; bases with no gene match: 10.

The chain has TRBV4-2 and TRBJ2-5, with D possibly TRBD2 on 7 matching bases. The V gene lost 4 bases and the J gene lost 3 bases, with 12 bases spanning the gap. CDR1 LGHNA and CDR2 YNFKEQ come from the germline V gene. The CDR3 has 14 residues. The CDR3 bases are TGTGCCAGCAGCCGCGGGGGACAAGAAGAGACCCAGTACTTC. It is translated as CASSRGGQEETQYF.

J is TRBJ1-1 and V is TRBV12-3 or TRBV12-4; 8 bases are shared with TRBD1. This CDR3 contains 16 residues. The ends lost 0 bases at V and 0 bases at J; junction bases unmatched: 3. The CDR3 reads CASSLATTGVNTEAFF. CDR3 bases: TGTGCCAGCAGTTTAGCGACGACAGGGGTGAACACTGAAGCTTTCTTT.

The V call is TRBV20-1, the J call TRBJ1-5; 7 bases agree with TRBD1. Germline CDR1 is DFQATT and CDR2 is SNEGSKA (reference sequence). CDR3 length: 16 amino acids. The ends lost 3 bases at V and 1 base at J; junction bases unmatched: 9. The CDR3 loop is CSASSTDRRSNQPQHF. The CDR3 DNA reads TGCAGTGCTAGCTCCACGGACAGGAGGAGCAATCAGCCCCAGCATTTT.

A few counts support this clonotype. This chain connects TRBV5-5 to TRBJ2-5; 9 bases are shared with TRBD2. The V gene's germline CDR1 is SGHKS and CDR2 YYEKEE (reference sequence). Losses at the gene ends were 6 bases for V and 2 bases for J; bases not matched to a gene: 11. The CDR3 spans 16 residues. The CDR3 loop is CASTHGASGIQETQYF. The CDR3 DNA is TGTGCCAGCACCCACGGGGCTAGCGGGATTCAAGAGACCCAGTACTTC.

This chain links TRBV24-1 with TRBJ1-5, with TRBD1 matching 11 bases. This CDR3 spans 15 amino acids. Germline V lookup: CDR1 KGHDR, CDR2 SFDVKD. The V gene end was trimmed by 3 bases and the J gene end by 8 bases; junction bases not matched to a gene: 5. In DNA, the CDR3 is TGTGCCACCAGTGATCGGACAGGGGGCATCGAGCCCCAGCATTTT. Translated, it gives CATSDRTGGIEPQHF.

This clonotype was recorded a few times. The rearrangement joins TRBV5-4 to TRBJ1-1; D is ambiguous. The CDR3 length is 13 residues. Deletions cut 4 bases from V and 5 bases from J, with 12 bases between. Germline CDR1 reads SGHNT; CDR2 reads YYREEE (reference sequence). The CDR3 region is CASSTRVGTEAFF. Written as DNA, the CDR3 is TGTGCCAGCAGCACCCGGGTTGGGACTGAAGCTTTCTTT. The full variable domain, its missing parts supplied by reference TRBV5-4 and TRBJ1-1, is ETGVTQSPTHLIKTRGQQVTLRCSSQSGHNTVSWYQQALGQGPQFIFQYYREEENGRGNFPPRFSGLQFPNYSSELNVNALELDDSALYLCASSTRVGTEAFFGQGTRLTVV.

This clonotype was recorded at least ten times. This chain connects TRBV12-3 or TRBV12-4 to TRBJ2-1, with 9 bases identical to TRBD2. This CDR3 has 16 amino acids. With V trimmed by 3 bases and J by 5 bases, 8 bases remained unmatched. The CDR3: CASSLGLAGYHNEQFF. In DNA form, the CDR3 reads TGTGCCAGCAGTTTGGGGCTAGCGGGATACCACAATGAGCAGTTCTTC.

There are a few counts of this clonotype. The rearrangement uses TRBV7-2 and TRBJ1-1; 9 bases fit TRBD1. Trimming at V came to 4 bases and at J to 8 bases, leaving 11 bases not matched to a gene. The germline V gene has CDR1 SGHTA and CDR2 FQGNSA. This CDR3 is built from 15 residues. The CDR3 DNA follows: TGTGCCAGCAGCTCTGATTATGGGACAGGGAAGGAAGCTTTCTTT. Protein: CASSSDYGTGKEAFF.

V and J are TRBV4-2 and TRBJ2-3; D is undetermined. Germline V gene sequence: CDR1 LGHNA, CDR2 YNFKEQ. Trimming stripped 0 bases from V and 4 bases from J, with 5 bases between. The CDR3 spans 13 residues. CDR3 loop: CASSQDQADTQYF. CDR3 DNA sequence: TGTGCCAGCAGCCAAGATCAGGCAGATACGCAGTATTTT.

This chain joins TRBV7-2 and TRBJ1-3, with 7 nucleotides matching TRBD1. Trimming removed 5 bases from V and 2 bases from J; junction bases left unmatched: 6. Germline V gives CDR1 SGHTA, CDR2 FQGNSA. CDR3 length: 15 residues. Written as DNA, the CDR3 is TGTGCCAGCAGCCCACAGACAGGGCCTGGAAACACCATATATTTT. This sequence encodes CASSPQTGPGNTIYF.